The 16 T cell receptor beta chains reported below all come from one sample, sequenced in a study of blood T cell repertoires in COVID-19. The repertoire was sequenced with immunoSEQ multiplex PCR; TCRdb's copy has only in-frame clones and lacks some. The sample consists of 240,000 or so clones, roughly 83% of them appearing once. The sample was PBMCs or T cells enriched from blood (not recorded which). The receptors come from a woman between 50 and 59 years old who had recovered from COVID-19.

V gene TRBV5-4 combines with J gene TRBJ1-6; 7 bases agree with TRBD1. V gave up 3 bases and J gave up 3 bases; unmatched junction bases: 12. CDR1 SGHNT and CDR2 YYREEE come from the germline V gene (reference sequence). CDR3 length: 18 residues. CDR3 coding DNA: TGTGCCAGCAGCTACCGGATCAGGGGGAACTACTATAATTCACCCCTCCACTTT. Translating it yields CASSYRIRGNYYNSPLHF. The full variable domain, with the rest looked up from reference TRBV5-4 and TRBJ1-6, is ETGVTQSPTHLIKTRGQQVTLRCSSQSGHNTVSWYQQALGQGPQFIFQYYREEENGRGNFPPRFSGLQFPNYSSELNVNALELDDSALYLCASSYRIRGNYYNSPLHFGNGTRLTVT.

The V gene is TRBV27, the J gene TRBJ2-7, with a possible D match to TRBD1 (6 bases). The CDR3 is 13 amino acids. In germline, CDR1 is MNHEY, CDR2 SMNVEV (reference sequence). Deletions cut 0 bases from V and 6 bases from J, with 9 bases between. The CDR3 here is CASSLSPRGEQYF. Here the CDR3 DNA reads TGTGCCAGCAGTTTATCTCCCAGGGGCGAGCAGTACTTC.

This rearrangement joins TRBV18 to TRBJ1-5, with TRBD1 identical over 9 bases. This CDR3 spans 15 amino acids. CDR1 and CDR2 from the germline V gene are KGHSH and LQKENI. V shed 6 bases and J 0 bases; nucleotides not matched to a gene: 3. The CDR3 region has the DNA TGTGCCAGCTCCCGGGACAGGGATAGCAATCAGCCCCAGCATTTT. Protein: CASSRDRDSNQPQHF. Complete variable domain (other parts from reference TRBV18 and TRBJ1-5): NAGVMQNPRHLVRRRGQEARLRCSPMKGHSHVYWYRQLPEEGLKFMVYLQKENIIDESGMPKERFSAEFPKEGPSILRIQQVVRGDSAAYFCASSRDRDSNQPQHFGDGTRLSIL.

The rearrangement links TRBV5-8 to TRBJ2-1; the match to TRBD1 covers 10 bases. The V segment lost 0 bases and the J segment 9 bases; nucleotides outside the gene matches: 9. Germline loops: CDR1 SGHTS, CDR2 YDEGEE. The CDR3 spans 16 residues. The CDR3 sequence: CASSLVGTGVFGEQFF. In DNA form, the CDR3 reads TGTGCCAGCAGCTTGGTTGGGACAGGGGTATTTGGTGAGCAGTTCTTC.

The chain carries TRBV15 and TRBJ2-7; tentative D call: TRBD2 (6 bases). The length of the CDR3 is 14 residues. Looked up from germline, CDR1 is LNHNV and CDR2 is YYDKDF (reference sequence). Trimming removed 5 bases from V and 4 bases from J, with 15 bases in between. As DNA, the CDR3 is TGTGCCACCAGCCCGCGGGACTCGGGGTACGAGCAGTACTTC. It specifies CATSPRDSGYEQYF.

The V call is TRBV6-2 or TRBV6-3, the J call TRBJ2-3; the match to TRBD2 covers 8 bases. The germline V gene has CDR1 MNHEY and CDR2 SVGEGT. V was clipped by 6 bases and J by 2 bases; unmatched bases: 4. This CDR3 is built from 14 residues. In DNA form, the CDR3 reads TGTGCCAGCAGCCACGGGGGGGCCACAGATACGCAGTATTTT. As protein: CASSHGGATDTQYF.

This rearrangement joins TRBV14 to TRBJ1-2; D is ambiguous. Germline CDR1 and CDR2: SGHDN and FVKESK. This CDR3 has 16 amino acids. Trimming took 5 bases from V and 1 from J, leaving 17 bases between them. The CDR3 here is CASSELRQKLNYGYTF. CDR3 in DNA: TGTGCCAGCAGCGAATTGAGGCAGAAGCTTAACTATGGCTACACCTTC.

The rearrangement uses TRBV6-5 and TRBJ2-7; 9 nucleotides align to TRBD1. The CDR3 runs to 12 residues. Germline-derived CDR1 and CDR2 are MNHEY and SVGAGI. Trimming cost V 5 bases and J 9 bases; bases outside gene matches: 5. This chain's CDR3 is CASSRGQGAQYF. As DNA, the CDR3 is TGTGCCAGCAGTCGGGGACAGGGAGCGCAGTACTTC.

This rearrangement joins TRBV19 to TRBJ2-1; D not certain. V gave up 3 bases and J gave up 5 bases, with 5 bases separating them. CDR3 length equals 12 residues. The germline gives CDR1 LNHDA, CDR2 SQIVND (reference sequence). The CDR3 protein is CASSIYNNEQFF. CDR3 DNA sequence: TGTGCCAGTAGTATTTATAACAATGAGCAGTTCTTC.

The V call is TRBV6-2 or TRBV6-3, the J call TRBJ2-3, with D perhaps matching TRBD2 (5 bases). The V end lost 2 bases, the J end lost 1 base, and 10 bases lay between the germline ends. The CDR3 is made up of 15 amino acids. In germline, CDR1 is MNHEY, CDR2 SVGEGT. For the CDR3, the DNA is TGTGCCAGCAGTTACGAGGAGCGGCGCACAGATACGCAGTATTTT. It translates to CASSYEERRTDTQYF.

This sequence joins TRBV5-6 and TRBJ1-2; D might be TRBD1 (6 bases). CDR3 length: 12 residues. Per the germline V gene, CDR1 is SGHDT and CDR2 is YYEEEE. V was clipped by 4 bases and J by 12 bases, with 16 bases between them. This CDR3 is CASSMQGPSHTF. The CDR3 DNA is TGTGCCAGCAGCATGCAGGGGCCATCGCACACCTTC.

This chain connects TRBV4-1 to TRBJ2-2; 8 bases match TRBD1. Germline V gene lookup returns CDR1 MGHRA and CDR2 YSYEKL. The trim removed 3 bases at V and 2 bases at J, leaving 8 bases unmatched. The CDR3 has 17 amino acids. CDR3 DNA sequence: TGCGCCAGCAGCCATCCTGGCAGGGGGCCAAACACCGGGGAGCTGTTTTTT. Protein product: CASSHPGRGPNTGELFF.

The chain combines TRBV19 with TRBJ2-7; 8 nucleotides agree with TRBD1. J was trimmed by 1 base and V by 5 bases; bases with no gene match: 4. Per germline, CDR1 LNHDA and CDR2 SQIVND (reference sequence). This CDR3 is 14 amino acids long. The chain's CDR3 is CASSSGTGSYEQYF. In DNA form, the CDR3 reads TGTGCCAGTAGTTCCGGGACAGGATCCTACGAGCAGTACTTC.

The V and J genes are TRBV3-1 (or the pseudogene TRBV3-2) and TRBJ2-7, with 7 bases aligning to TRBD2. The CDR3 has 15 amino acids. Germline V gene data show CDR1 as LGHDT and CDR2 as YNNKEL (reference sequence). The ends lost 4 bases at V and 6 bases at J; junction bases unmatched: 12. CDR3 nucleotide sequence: TGTGCCAGCAGCCTCCTGACGGGCGGGAGAACCGAGCAGTACTTC. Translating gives CASSLLTGGRTEQYF.

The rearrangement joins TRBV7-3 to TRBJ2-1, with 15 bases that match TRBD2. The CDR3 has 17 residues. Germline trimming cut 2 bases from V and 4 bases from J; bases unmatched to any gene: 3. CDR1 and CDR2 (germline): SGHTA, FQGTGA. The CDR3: CASSLYGTSGGYNEQFF. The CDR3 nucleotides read TGTGCCAGCAGCTTATACGGGACTAGCGGGGGGTACAATGAGCAGTTCTTC.

CDR3: CASSLDRAGTEAFF. DNA of the CDR3: TGTGCCAGCAGCCTCGACAGGGCTGGGACTGAAGCTTTCTTT. This chain links TRBV7-8 with TRBJ1-1; 7 nucleotides line up with TRBD1. There are 14 residues in the CDR3. Germline V gives CDR1 SGHVS, CDR2 FQNEAQ. The V gene end was trimmed by 5 bases and the J gene end by 5 bases; junction bases not matched to a gene: 8.